Below, 9 T cell receptor beta chains from the same sample are listed, as sequenced in a study of T cell changes during pregnancy in multiple sclerosis. Libraries were prepared by immunoSEQ multiplex PCR; TCRdb keeps only in-frame clonotypes and omits some of them. Among 70,000 to 90,000 clones listed, over 85% were seen once. The sequencing here drew on peripheral blood, taken in the first trimester of pregnancy. The receptors stem from a female donor with multiple sclerosis, enrolled in a pregnancy study.

The V call is TRBV6-5, the J call TRBJ2-7; 8 positions agree with TRBD1. Looked up from germline, CDR1 is MNHEY and CDR2 is SVGAGI. The CDR3 has 16 amino acids. V lost 0 bases to trimming and J lost 0 bases; unmatched junction nucleotides: 4. The CDR3 bases are TGTGCCAGCAGTTACTCGGTGGGGACAGGCTCCTACGAGCAGTACTTC. This encodes CASSYSVGTGSYEQYF.

The chain is built from TRBV7-9 and TRBJ2-3; D is perhaps TRBD1 (8 bases). In germline, CDR1 is SEHNR, CDR2 FQNEAQ (reference sequence). The CDR3 extends over 16 amino acids. The germline V and J ends were trimmed by 4 bases and 2 bases, with 16 bases remaining between them. The CDR3 region has the DNA TGTGCCAGCAGCTCGCCAACAGGGGGGGTCACAGATACGCAGTATTTT. Protein: CASSSPTGGVTDTQYF.

V and J are TRBV13 and TRBJ2-2; TRBD2 aligns across 9 bases. V lost 5 bases and J lost 0; bases outside the gene matches: 13. Per germline, CDR1 PRHDT and CDR2 FYEKMQ (reference sequence). The CDR3 extends over 19 amino acids. Here the CDR3 reads CASSPMMASGNTNTGELFF. The CDR3 region has the DNA TGTGCCAGCAGCCCAATGATGGCTAGCGGGAATACGAACACCGGGGAGCTGTTTTTT.

The genes are TRBV7-2 and TRBJ1-1; no clear D gene. Trimming cost V 4 bases and J 6 bases, with 18 bases left between them. Germline assignment: CDR1 SGHTA and CDR2 FQGNSA. The length of the CDR3 is 15 residues. This CDR3 is CASSSEALRSPEAFF. For the CDR3, the DNA is TGTGCCAGCAGCTCGGAGGCGCTTAGGAGCCCTGAAGCTTTCTTT.

The chain combines TRBV19 with TRBJ1-5, with 7 bases aligning to TRBD1. The ends lost 5 bases at V and 0 bases at J; junction bases unmatched: 7. The germline V gene has CDR1 LNHDA and CDR2 SQIVND (reference sequence). The CDR3 is made up of 16 amino acids. CDR3 DNA: TGTGCCAGTAGTCGGGACAGACCTTATAGCAATCAGCCCCAGCATTTT. Translated: CASSRDRPYSNQPQHF.

J is TRBJ1-1 and V is TRBV7-2, with 7 bases that match TRBD1. This CDR3 comprises 13 residues. The V segment lost 1 base and the J segment 7 bases; nucleotides outside the gene matches: 3. Germline lookup yields CDR1 SGHTA and CDR2 FQGNSA. The CDR3 region has the DNA TGTGCCAGCAGCTTAGGGACAGGCCGTGAAGCTTTCTTT. It codes for CASSLGTGREAFF.

This chain links TRBV4-1 with TRBJ2-1; unclear D gene. The CDR3 contains 13 residues. The germline V gene has CDR1 MGHRA and CDR2 YSYEKL. V lost 1 base and J lost 5, with 6 bases in between. CDR3 DNA sequence: TGCGCCAGCAGCCAAGTCGCGGACAATGAGCAGTTCTTC. Translation: CASSQVADNEQFF.

This chain links TRBV18 with TRBJ2-7; tentatively, D is TRBD1 (6 bases). The CDR3 sequence is 14 residues long. The V end lost 2 bases, the J end lost 5 bases, and 13 bases lay between the germline ends. The germline CDR1 and CDR2 sequences are KGHSH and LQKENI. This chain's CDR3 is CASSPEQGIHEQYF. In DNA form, the CDR3 reads TGTGCCAGCTCACCAGAACAGGGTATCCACGAGCAGTACTTC.

The chain joins TRBV5-1 to TRBJ1-6; D unclear. The CDR3 consists of 15 residues. V shed 1 base and J shed 5 bases, with 10 bases lying between them. Germline lookup yields CDR1 SGHRS and CDR2 YFSETQ. CDR3 bases: TGCGCCAGCAGCTTGTCGGGGAAAGATAATTCACCCCTCCACTTT. This sequence encodes CASSLSGKDNSPLHF. Full variable domain (remainder filled in from reference TRBV5-1 and TRBJ1-6): KAGVTQTPRYLIKTRGQQVTLSCSPISGHRSVSWYQQTPGQGLQFLFEYFSETQRNKGNFPGRFSGRQFSNSRSEMNVSTLELGDSALYLCASSLSGKDNSPLHFGNGTRLTVT.